This is a list of T cell receptor beta chains from one sample in a study of blood T cell repertoires in COVID-19. TCRdb keeps only in-frame clones here, not all; method: immunoSEQ multiplex PCR. The repertoire includes around 300,000 clones, 85% of them detected once, and under 3% sits in the top ten. The sample taken for sequencing was PBMCs or T cells enriched from blood (not recorded which). These receptors came from a woman aged 45-60 years who had recovered from COVID-19. Both conserved end residues are part of each CDR3. D genes are given only for firm matches. Where a row states a size, it is once, few, many or the class of an expanded clone; other rows omit it.

v_call: TRBV24-1; cdr3_length: 16; clone_size: -; d_call: TRBD2; j_call: TRBJ2-1; cdr3_nt: TGTGCCACCAGTGATTCCCTAGCGGGGCCAATCAATGAGCAGTTCTTC; cdr3_aa: CATSDSLAGPINEQFF
v_call: TRBV11-2; cdr3_length: 13; clone_size: -; d_call: -; j_call: TRBJ2-7; cdr3_nt: TGTGCCAGCAGCCCGAGAGGGATCTACGAGCAGTACTTC; cdr3_aa: CASSPRGIYEQYF
v_call: TRBV3-1/TRBV3-2; cdr3_length: 16; clone_size: few; d_call: -; j_call: TRBJ1-6; cdr3_nt: TGTGCCAGCAGCCAAGTTGGTGACACCTATAATTCACCCCTCCACTTT; cdr3_aa: CASSQVGDTYNSPLHF
v_call: TRBV4-3; cdr3_length: 15; clone_size: many; d_call: -; j_call: TRBJ2-7; cdr3_nt: TGCGCCAGCAGCCAAGATTCCCTGGGCCTTTACGAGCAGTACTTC; cdr3_aa: CASSQDSLGLYEQYF
v_call: TRBV10-1; cdr3_length: 15; clone_size: -; d_call: TRBD2; j_call: TRBJ2-3; cdr3_nt: TGCGCCAGCAGTGAGGAAAGCGGGGAGGGGAATACGCAGTATTTT; cdr3_aa: CASSEESGEGNTQYF
v_call: TRBV7-3; cdr3_length: 16; clone_size: -; d_call: -; j_call: TRBJ2-6; cdr3_nt: TGTGCCAGCAGCTTAATGCCAGGATCTGGGGCCAACGTCCTGACTTTC; cdr3_aa: CASSLMPGSGANVLTF
v_call: TRBV9; cdr3_length: 14; clone_size: -; d_call: TRBD2; j_call: TRBJ2-1; cdr3_nt: TGTGCCAGCAGCGCGGGGGGGAGACCGAATGAGCAGTTCTTC; cdr3_aa: CASSAGGRPNEQFF
v_call: TRBV19; cdr3_length: 14; clone_size: -; d_call: -; j_call: TRBJ1-4; cdr3_nt: TGTGCCAGTAGTATTTTGGGGCTTGATGAAAAACTGTTTTTT; cdr3_aa: CASSILGLDEKLFF
v_call: TRBV19; cdr3_length: 12; clone_size: -; d_call: -; j_call: TRBJ1-1; cdr3_nt: TGTGCCAGTAGTATCGCGGGGCAGGGAGCTTTCTTT; cdr3_aa: CASSIAGQGAFF
v_call: TRBV19; cdr3_length: 16; clone_size: -; d_call: TRBD1; j_call: TRBJ1-6; cdr3_nt: TGTGCCAGTAGTTTTACAGGGGGCTCCTATAATTCACCCCTCCACTTT; cdr3_aa: CASSFTGGSYNSPLHF
v_call: TRBV5-6; cdr3_length: 15; clone_size: -; d_call: -; j_call: TRBJ2-5; cdr3_nt: TGTGCCAGCACCTTCAGGGTCAGGGGATCTGTGACCCAGTACTTC; cdr3_aa: CASTFRVRGSVTQYF
v_call: TRBV4-2; cdr3_length: 15; clone_size: -; d_call: TRBD2; j_call: TRBJ2-1; cdr3_nt: TGTGCCAGCAGCCAATACAGCGGGGGGGAGGATGAGCAGTTCTTC; cdr3_aa: CASSQYSGGEDEQFF
v_call: TRBV19; cdr3_length: 14; clone_size: -; d_call: -; j_call: TRBJ2-2; cdr3_nt: TGTGCCAGTAGTATCCCTAGTTACACCGGGGAGCTGTTTTTT; cdr3_aa: CASSIPSYTGELFF
v_call: TRBV7-2; cdr3_length: 14; clone_size: -; d_call: -; j_call: TRBJ2-1; cdr3_nt: TGTGCCAGCAGCCTAGCCCGGGATTACAATGAGCAGTTCTTC; cdr3_aa: CASSLARDYNEQFF
v_call: TRBV5-1; cdr3_length: 13; clone_size: once; d_call: -; j_call: TRBJ2-1; cdr3_nt: TGCGCCAGCAGCTGGGGGCGTCGTAATGAGCAGTTCTTC; cdr3_aa: CASSWGRRNEQFF
v_call: TRBV27; cdr3_length: 16; clone_size: -; d_call: -; j_call: TRBJ2-3; cdr3_nt: TGTGCCAGCAGTGGCCCGCGGGGCGCACTCACAGATACGCAGTATTTT; cdr3_aa: CASSGPRGALTDTQYF
v_call: TRBV3-1/TRBV3-2; cdr3_length: 15; clone_size: -; d_call: -; j_call: TRBJ2-4; cdr3_nt: TGTGCCAGCAGCCAAGAAGAGAGTCCGAAAAACATTCAGTACTTC; cdr3_aa: CASSQEESPKNIQYF
v_call: TRBV2; cdr3_length: 12; clone_size: -; d_call: -; j_call: TRBJ2-7; cdr3_nt: TGTGCCAGCAGCGGGAGTGGGTACGAGCAGTACTTC; cdr3_aa: CASSGSGYEQYF
v_call: TRBV6-5; cdr3_length: 14; clone_size: -; d_call: -; j_call: TRBJ1-2; cdr3_nt: TGTGCCAGCAGGCCGTACGCGGGGGAGTATGGCTACACCTTC; cdr3_aa: CASRPYAGEYGYTF
v_call: TRBV4-1; cdr3_length: 15; clone_size: -; d_call: TRBD1; j_call: TRBJ1-2; cdr3_nt: TGCGCCAGCAGCCATGGACAGGGGCCACTCCGAGGCTACACCTTC; cdr3_aa: CASSHGQGPLRGYTF
v_call: TRBV7-7; cdr3_length: 15; clone_size: -; d_call: TRBD2; j_call: TRBJ2-1; cdr3_nt: TGTGCCAGCAGCTTAGAAGCGGGAGGGTCCCATGAGCAGTTCTTC; cdr3_aa: CASSLEAGGSHEQFF
v_call: TRBV30; cdr3_length: 14; clone_size: once; d_call: -; j_call: TRBJ1-5; cdr3_nt: TGTGCCTGGAGTGTCCGCAGGAGCAATCAGCCCCAGCATTTT; cdr3_aa: CAWSVRRSNQPQHF
v_call: TRBV5-1; cdr3_length: 15; clone_size: -; d_call: TRBD2; j_call: TRBJ2-5; cdr3_nt: TGCGCCAGCAGCCCGGGACTAGCGGGGGTCCGGACCCAGTACTTC; cdr3_aa: CASSPGLAGVRTQYF
v_call: TRBV7-8; cdr3_length: 19; clone_size: -; d_call: -; j_call: TRBJ2-7; cdr3_nt: TGTGCCAGCAGCTTAGTTCCCCCAGGGGAAGGAGCTTCGGCCTACGAGCAGTACTTC; cdr3_aa: CASSLVPPGEGASAYEQYF
v_call: TRBV7-9; cdr3_length: 14; clone_size: -; d_call: -; j_call: TRBJ2-7; cdr3_nt: TGTGCCAGCAGCTTAGCCTATCCCTCTTCCGAGCAGTACTTC; cdr3_aa: CASSLAYPSSEQYF
v_call: TRBV3-1/TRBV3-2; cdr3_length: 15; clone_size: -; d_call: -; j_call: TRBJ1-2; cdr3_nt: TGTGCCAGCAGCCAAGCCATTGGACAGAGCTATGGCTACACCTTC; cdr3_aa: CASSQAIGQSYGYTF
v_call: TRBV27; cdr3_length: 13; clone_size: -; d_call: -; j_call: TRBJ2-7; cdr3_nt: TGTGCCAGCAGTGCGGGACGCCGCGGGGAGCAGTACTTC; cdr3_aa: CASSAGRRGEQYF
v_call: TRBV7-9; cdr3_length: 14; clone_size: few; d_call: -; j_call: TRBJ1-4; cdr3_nt: TGTGCCAGCAGCCGCGGTGCAACTAATGAAAAACTGTTTTTT; cdr3_aa: CASSRGATNEKLFF
v_call: TRBV7-9; cdr3_length: 15; clone_size: -; d_call: TRBD1; j_call: TRBJ1-4; cdr3_nt: TGTGCCAGCAGCTTCCGACAGGGGGGAGAGGAAAAACTGTTTTTT; cdr3_aa: CASSFRQGGEEKLFF
v_call: TRBV28; cdr3_length: 13; clone_size: few; d_call: -; j_call: TRBJ2-3; cdr3_nt: TGTGCCAGCAGTCGGTTCATCACAGATACGCAGTATTTT; cdr3_aa: CASSRFITDTQYF
v_call: TRBV3-1/TRBV3-2; cdr3_length: 14; clone_size: -; d_call: -; j_call: TRBJ1-2; cdr3_nt: TGTGCCAGCAGCCAAGGATATGGAGTCTATGGCTACACCTTC; cdr3_aa: CASSQGYGVYGYTF
v_call: TRBV12-3/TRBV12-4; cdr3_length: 12; clone_size: -; d_call: -; j_call: TRBJ1-1; cdr3_nt: TGTGCCAGCAGTTCCCGAGAGCATGAAGCTTTCTTT; cdr3_aa: CASSSREHEAFF
v_call: TRBV9; cdr3_length: 16; clone_size: -; d_call: TRBD2; j_call: TRBJ2-2; cdr3_nt: TGTGCCAGCAGCGTAGGACTAGCGGGAACCACCGGGGAGCTGTTTTTT; cdr3_aa: CASSVGLAGTTGELFF
v_call: TRBV28; cdr3_length: 18; clone_size: -; d_call: TRBD2; j_call: TRBJ2-5; cdr3_nt: TGTGCCAGCAGTTTATCACAGGGACTAGCGGGGACCCGGGAGACCCAGTACTTC; cdr3_aa: CASSLSQGLAGTRETQYF
v_call: TRBV9; cdr3_length: 15; clone_size: -; d_call: TRBD1; j_call: TRBJ1-2; cdr3_nt: TGTGCCAGCAGCGCAAGGACAGGAGATAACTATGGCTACACCTTC; cdr3_aa: CASSARTGDNYGYTF
v_call: TRBV18; cdr3_length: 13; clone_size: -; d_call: TRBD2; j_call: TRBJ2-7; cdr3_nt: TGTGCCAGCTCACCCTGGGGGGGCTACGAGCAGTACTTC; cdr3_aa: CASSPWGGYEQYF
v_call: TRBV7-2; cdr3_length: 16; clone_size: -; d_call: TRBD1; j_call: TRBJ1-4; cdr3_nt: TGTGCCAGCAGCTTAGATGGGACAGGGTATGGTGAAAAACTGTTTTTT; cdr3_aa: CASSLDGTGYGEKLFF
v_call: TRBV30; cdr3_length: 19; clone_size: -; d_call: TRBD1; j_call: TRBJ2-2; cdr3_nt: TGTGCCTGGAGTCCGTGGACAGGGGACCTATTCGCGAACACCGGGGAGCTGTTTTTT; cdr3_aa: CAWSPWTGDLFANTGELFF
v_call: TRBV9; cdr3_length: 16; clone_size: once; d_call: -; j_call: TRBJ2-5; cdr3_nt: TGTGCCAGCAGCGTAGACTATGGGGGGGCGCGAGAGACCCAGTACTTC; cdr3_aa: CASSVDYGGARETQYF
v_call: TRBV15; cdr3_length: 15; clone_size: -; d_call: TRBD1; j_call: TRBJ1-3; cdr3_nt: TGTGCCACCAGCGGGTGGACAGGTTCTGGAAACACCATATATTTT; cdr3_aa: CATSGWTGSGNTIYF
v_call: TRBV28; cdr3_length: 13; clone_size: -; d_call: -; j_call: TRBJ2-7; cdr3_nt: TGTGCCAGTCTCCGACAGGAGGCAACCGAGCAGTACTTC; cdr3_aa: CASLRQEATEQYF
v_call: TRBV9; cdr3_length: 15; clone_size: -; d_call: -; j_call: TRBJ1-5; cdr3_nt: TGTGCCAGCAGCGTGGGGGCGTCCAACAATCAGCCCCAGCATTTT; cdr3_aa: CASSVGASNNQPQHF
v_call: TRBV5-1; cdr3_length: 11; clone_size: -; d_call: -; j_call: TRBJ2-7; cdr3_nt: TGCGCCAGCAAGAGGAATGAGGAGCAGTACTTC; cdr3_aa: CASKRNEEQYF
v_call: TRBV7-9; cdr3_length: 16; clone_size: -; d_call: TRBD2; j_call: TRBJ2-1; cdr3_nt: TGTGCCAGCAGCTTAGCTGGCGGGGGGCTCCACAATGAGCAGTTCTTC; cdr3_aa: CASSLAGGGLHNEQFF
v_call: TRBV15; cdr3_length: 17; clone_size: -; d_call: -; j_call: TRBJ1-2; cdr3_nt: TGTGCCACCAGCAGAGATCGCGGGATAAGCCTTAACTATGGCTACACCTTC; cdr3_aa: CATSRDRGISLNYGYTF
v_call: TRBV19; cdr3_length: 14; clone_size: -; d_call: -; j_call: TRBJ1-4; cdr3_nt: TGTGCCACTAAAGGGGAGGCAACTAATGAAAAACTGTTTTTT; cdr3_aa: CATKGEATNEKLFF
v_call: TRBV19; cdr3_length: 19; clone_size: -; d_call: TRBD2; j_call: TRBJ2-2; cdr3_nt: TGTGCCAGTAGCTCCTGGGGCCTAGCGGGGAAACCGAACACCGGGGAGCTGTTTTTT; cdr3_aa: CASSSWGLAGKPNTGELFF
v_call: TRBV6-5; cdr3_length: 13; clone_size: -; d_call: TRBD1; j_call: TRBJ2-7; cdr3_nt: TGTGCCAGCAGTTTACAGGGGGGCTACGAGCAGTACTTC; cdr3_aa: CASSLQGGYEQYF
v_call: TRBV29-1; cdr3_length: 13; clone_size: few; d_call: TRBD1; j_call: TRBJ1-1; cdr3_nt: TGCAGCGGAAACAGGGGGCGAGGGACTGAAGCTTTCTTT; cdr3_aa: CSGNRGRGTEAFF